This entry concerns a single T cell receptor (beta chain). What it binds is unknown. This sample stems from a study of shared clonotypes between healthy human individuals. The study, taken as a whole, reports: As a rule, naive subsets had a larger estimated richness than memory subsets.

The CDR3 consists of 13 residues. CDR1 is WNHNN, CDR2 SYGVQD, per germline (reference sequence). The ends were cut back, 0 bases at V and 6 bases at J, with 7 bases in the middle. The repertoire was sequenced with immunoSEQ multiplex PCR; TCRdb's copy has only in-frame clones and lacks some. The sample includes 2 million to 2.5 million clones, under 97% of them seen just once. Sequencing was carried out using naive CD4+ T cells sorted from blood. Subset indicated: CD45RA+ positively selected. This receptor was obtained from a man between 18 and 29 years old in good health. The J gene is TRBJ2-3, the V gene TRBV10-1; D ambiguous. CDR3 region: CASSESTADTQYF. The CDR3 DNA is TGCGCCAGCAGTGAGTCAACGGCGGATACGCAGTATTTT.